Listed below are T cell receptor beta chains from one sample, sequenced in a study of OX40 agonist ivuxolimab in advanced cancers. Here immunoSEQ multiplex PCR was the method, and the copy in TCRdb shows in-frame clones only, minus some. The table shows roughly 45,000 clones, with roughly three quarters occurring only once. The material was CD4+ or CD8+ T cells sorted from blood, obtained in a trial of the OX40 agonist ivuxolimab. The receptors come from an adult with an advanced solid tumor such as melanoma, head and neck, liver or kidney cancer. The conserved cysteine and the conserved F or W are not part of the CDR3 here.

J: TRBJ1-4; V: TRBV11-2; CDR3: ASSFGPFEKLF
J: TRBJ1-2; V: TRBV19; CDR3: ASTSHPRDGYNYGYT
J: TRBJ2-3; V: TRBV18; CDR3: ASSPNSADTQY
J: TRBJ1-3; V: TRBV11-2; CDR3: ASSQPGEGNTIY
J: TRBJ2-1; V: TRBV5-1; CDR3: ASSLDYNEQF
J: TRBJ2-7; V: TRBV7-2; CDR3: ASSSVSIGGYYEQY
J: TRBJ1-2; V: TRBV4-1; CDR3: ASSQRDYGYT
J: TRBJ2-5; V: TRBV7-7; CDR3: ASSSRGVGTQY
J: TRBJ2-1; V: TRBV6-1; CDR3: ASSRLVGGYNEQF
J: TRBJ2-5; V: TRBV5-8; CDR3: ASSPRLVREETQY
J: TRBJ2-7; V: TRBV11-2; CDR3: ASRGTGWGPYEQY
J: TRBJ2-1; V: TRBV4-3; CDR3: ASRGLAGSEQF
J: TRBJ2-7; V: TRBV7-9; CDR3: ASSPLPGTRDEQY
J: TRBJ2-1; V: TRBV9; CDR3: ASSASGAAVNEQF